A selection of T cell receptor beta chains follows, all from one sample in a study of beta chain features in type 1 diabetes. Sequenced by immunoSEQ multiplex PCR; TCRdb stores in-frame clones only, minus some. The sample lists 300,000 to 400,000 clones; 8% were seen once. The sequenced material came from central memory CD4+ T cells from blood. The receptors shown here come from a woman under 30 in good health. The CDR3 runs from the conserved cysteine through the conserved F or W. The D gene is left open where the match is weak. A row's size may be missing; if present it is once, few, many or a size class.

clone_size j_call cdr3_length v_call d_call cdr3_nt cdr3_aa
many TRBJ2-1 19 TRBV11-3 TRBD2 TGTGCCAGCAGCTTAGACGGGCTAGCGGGAGGGCCGACCTACAATGAGCAGTTCTTC CASSLDGLAGGPTYNEQFF
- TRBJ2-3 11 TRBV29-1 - TGCAGCGTGGCCAGTACAGATACGCAGTATTTT CSVASTDTQYF
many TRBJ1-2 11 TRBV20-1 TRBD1 TGCAGTGCTCAAACAGGGGGTCGCTACACCTTC CSAQTGGRYTF
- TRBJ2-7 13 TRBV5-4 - TGTGCCAGCGGCACAGGTTCGGGCTGGGAGCAGTACTTC CASGTGSGWEQYF
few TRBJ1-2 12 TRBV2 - TGTGCCAGCAGTCCCACGGGAGATGGCTACACCTTC CASSPTGDGYTF
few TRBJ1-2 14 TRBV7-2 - TGTGCCAGCAGCTTAGGACCTCAGAACTATGGCTACACCTTC CASSLGPQNYGYTF
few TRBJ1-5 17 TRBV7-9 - TGTGCCAGCAGCTTACTGGGCAGCATTTATAGCAATCAGCCCCAGCATTTT CASSLLGSIYSNQPQHF
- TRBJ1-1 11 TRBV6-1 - TGTGCCAGCAGCCGGCAGGGTGAAGCTTTCTTT CASSRQGEAFF
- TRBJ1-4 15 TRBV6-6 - TGTGCCAGCAGTTACGACGGGGAGGTACTTGAAAAACTGTTTTTT CASSYDGEVLEKLFF
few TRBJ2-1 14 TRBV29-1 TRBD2 TGCAGCGTTGAACGCGGGAGGCTCTACAATGAGCAGTTCTTC CSVERGRLYNEQFF
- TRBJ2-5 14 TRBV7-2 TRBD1 TGTGCCAGCAGCTTACATGGACAGGGGGAGACCCAGTACTTC CASSLHGQGETQYF
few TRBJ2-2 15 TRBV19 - TGTGCCAGTAGTATAGGCCGGACTTACACCGGGGAGCTGTTTTTT CASSIGRTYTGELFF
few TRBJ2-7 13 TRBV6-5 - TGTGCCAGCAGTGTAGCAGGGGCCTACGAGCAGTACTTC CASSVAGAYEQYF
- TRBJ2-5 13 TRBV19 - TGTGCCAGCCAAATGGGTGAGCGAGAGACCCAGTACTTC CASQMGERETQYF
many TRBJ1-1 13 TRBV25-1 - TGTGCCAGCAGTGAAGGAGCGGGCCGGGAAGCTTTCTTT CASSEGAGREAFF
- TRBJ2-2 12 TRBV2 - TGTGCCAGCACGGTGCACACCGGGGAGCTGTTTTTT CASTVHTGELFF
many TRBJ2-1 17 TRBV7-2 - TGTGCCAGCAGACCCTCAAGCTCCAGGTTAGCCTACAATGAGCAGTTCTTC CASRPSSSRLAYNEQFF
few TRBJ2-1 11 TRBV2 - TGTGCCAGCAGTGATCGTGGAAGGCAGTTCTTC CASSDRGRQFF
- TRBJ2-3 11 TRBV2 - TGTGCCAGCAGTGAGCTCAATACGCAGTATTTT CASSELNTQYF
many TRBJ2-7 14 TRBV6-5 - TGTGCCAGCAGTTCGGACGGGATCTCCTACGAGCAGTACTTC CASSSDGISYEQYF
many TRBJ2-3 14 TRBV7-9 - TGTGCCAGCAGCTTCGCTCGGAACGCGGATACGCAGTATTTT CASSFARNADTQYF
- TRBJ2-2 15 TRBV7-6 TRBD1 TGTGCCAGCAGCTTAGAGGGGACAGGGAGCGGGGAGCTGTTTTTT CASSLEGTGSGELFF
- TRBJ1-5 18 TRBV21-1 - TGTGCCAGCAGCAAAGTAAGGGACCCGGGTAGGGAGGATCAGCCCCAGCATTTT CASSKVRDPGREDQPQHF
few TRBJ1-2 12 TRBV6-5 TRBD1 TGTGCCAGCAGTGGACAGGGAGGCGTCTACACCTTC CASSGQGGVYTF
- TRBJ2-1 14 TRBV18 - TGTGCCAGCTCACCAGACAGAACAAACAATGAGCAGTTCTTC CASSPDRTNNEQFF
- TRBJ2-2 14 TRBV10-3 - TGTGCCATCAGTGAGGCCATGAACACCGGGGAGCTGTTTTTT CAISEAMNTGELFF
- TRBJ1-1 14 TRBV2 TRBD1 TGTGCCAGCAGTGTGGTAGGGGGCGCTTCTGAAGCTTTCTTT CASSVVGGASEAFF
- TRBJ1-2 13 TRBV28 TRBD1 TGTGCCAGCAGCATACAGGGGGCGGGTGGCTACACCTTC CASSIQGAGGYTF
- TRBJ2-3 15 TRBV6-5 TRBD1 TGTGCCAGCAGTTACTCAAACCCACAGGGGAATACGCAGTATTTT CASSYSNPQGNTQYF
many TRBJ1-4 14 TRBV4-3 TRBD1 TGCGCCAGCAGACGCAACAGGGGATGCGAAAAACTGTTTTTT CASRRNRGCEKLFF
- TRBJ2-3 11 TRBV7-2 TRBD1 TGTGCCAGCAGCTTAGGGACAGGCCAGTATTTT CASSLGTGQYF
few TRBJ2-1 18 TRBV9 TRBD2 TGTGCCAGCAGCGTAGAACCCGCCCTTAGACTAGCTGTCAATGAGCAGTTCTTC CASSVEPALRLAVNEQFF
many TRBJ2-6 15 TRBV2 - TGTGCCAGCAGTGTTCGACAAGCTGGGGCCAACGTCCTGACTTTC CASSVRQAGANVLTF
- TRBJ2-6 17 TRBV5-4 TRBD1 TGTGCCAGCAGCCCCGGACAGGACTCCTCTGGGGCCAACGTCCTGACTTTC CASSPGQDSSGANVLTF
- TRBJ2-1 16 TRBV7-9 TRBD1 TGTGCCAGCAGCTTAGCGCTAGGGACAGGGACCAATGAGCAGTTCTTC CASSLALGTGTNEQFF
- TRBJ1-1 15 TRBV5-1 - TGCGCCAGCAGCACTCGCCCCGGTACCAACACTGAAGCTTTCTTT CASSTRPGTNTEAFF
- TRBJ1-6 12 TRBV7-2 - TGTGCCAGCAGCTTAGATTTGACACCCCTCCACTTT CASSLDLTPLHF
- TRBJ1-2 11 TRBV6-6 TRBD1 TGTGCCAGCAGTACAGGGGAGGGCTACACCTTC CASSTGEGYTF
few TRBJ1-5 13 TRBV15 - TGTGCCACCAGCACACAGTTCAATCAGCCCCAGCATTTT CATSTQFNQPQHF
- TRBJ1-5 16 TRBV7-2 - TGTGCCAGCAGCTTAAATCGGGGGTTGCGAGGTCAGCCCCAGCATTTT CASSLNRGLRGQPQHF
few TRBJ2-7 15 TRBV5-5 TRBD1 TGTGCCAGCAGCTTGATCCCCGGACAGGCCTACGAGCAGTACTTC CASSLIPGQAYEQYF
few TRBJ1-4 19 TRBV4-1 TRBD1 TGCGCCAGCAGCCTAACGGACAGGTTGCTCGACGGCCGGGATGAAAAACTGTTTTTT CASSLTDRLLDGRDEKLFF
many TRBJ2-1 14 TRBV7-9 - TGTGCCAGCAGCTTAATTGGCCTTGACAATGAGCAGTTCTTC CASSLIGLDNEQFF
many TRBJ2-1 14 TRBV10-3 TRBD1 TGTGCCATCAGTAGGGGACAGGGGGGAAATGAGCAGTTCTTC CAISRGQGGNEQFF
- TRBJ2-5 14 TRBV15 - TGTGCCACCAGCAGAGATGGCAGTCAAGAGACCCAGTACTTC CATSRDGSQETQYF
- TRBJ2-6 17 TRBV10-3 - TGTGCCATCAGCTCCCCAAACAGAGTCTCTGGGGCCAACGTCCTGACTTTC CAISSPNRVSGANVLTF
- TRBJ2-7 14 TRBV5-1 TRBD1 TGCGCCAGCAGTCGGACAGGGGAAAGCTACGAGCAGTACTTC CASSRTGESYEQYF
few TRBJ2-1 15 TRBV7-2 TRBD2 TGTGCCAGCAGCCCCCGGACTAGCGGGGGCAATGAGCAGTTCTTC CASSPRTSGGNEQFF
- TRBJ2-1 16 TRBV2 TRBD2 TGTGCCAGCAGTGAAGAAGGACTAGCGGGATTGTATGAGCAGTTCTTC CASSEEGLAGLYEQFF
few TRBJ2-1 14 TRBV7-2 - TGTGCCAGCAGCTTAAGAACTGGTTCGGGTGAGCAGTTCTTC CASSLRTGSGEQFF
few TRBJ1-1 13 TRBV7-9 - TGTGCCAGCAGCGGGTGGTATAACACTGAAGCTTTCTTT CASSGWYNTEAFF
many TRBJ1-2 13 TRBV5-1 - TGCGCCAGCAGCTTCTCCGGCGGCCATGGCTACACCTTC CASSFSGGHGYTF
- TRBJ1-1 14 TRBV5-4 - TGTGCCAGCAGCCCACTCGGGGGCCACACTGAAGCTTTCTTT CASSPLGGHTEAFF
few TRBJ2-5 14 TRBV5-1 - TGCGCCAGCAGCTTGGACAGGGTCGTGGAGACCCAGTACTTC CASSLDRVVETQYF
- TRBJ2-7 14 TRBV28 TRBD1 TGTGCCAGCAAAGGAGGGACAGGGGGCTACGAGCAGTACTTC CASKGGTGGYEQYF
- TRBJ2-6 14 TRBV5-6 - TGTGCCAGCAGTTTAGGCTCTGGGGCCAACGTCCTGACTTTC CASSLGSGANVLTF
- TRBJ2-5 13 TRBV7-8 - TGTGCCAGCCAGGGTATGGGCGGTGAGACCCAGTACTTC CASQGMGGETQYF
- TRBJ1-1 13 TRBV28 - TGTGCCAGCAGTTTACAAGGACTCCTAGAAGCTTTCTTT CASSLQGLLEAFF
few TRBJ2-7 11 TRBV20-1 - TGCAGTGCACTGCAAGGAATTAATCAGTACTTC CSALQGINQYF
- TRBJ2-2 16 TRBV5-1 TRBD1 TGCGCCAGCAGCCCAGGGACAGGACAGAACACCGGGGAGCTGTTTTTT CASSPGTGQNTGELFF